This T cell receptor beta chain was retrieved from a study of blood T cell repertoires in COVID-19. Study background: COVID-19 samples from acute and convalescent phases originated in the United States, Italy and Spain. Sample material is recorded as cDNA or gDNA derived from T cells, B-cell-depleted T cells, or PBMCs.

CDR1 and CDR2 (germline): SGHDT, YYEEEE. This CDR3 has 15 residues. V dropped 1 base and J dropped 1; count of bases not matched to a gene: 0. About this clone itself: This sample includes further DNA sequences coding for the same CDR3.

Per the original methods: From reference gene primer amplification, estimates of nucleated cell counts were derived. The method was immunoSEQ multiplex PCR; TCRdb's version includes in-frame clones alone and lacks a portion of them. V and J calls plus clone size are reproduced from that table; the DNA served to infer D and trimming. The sample has around 80,000 clones, 70% to 75% seen once. Sequencing was carried out using peripheral blood. This sequence joins TRBV5-6 and TRBJ2-3; 10 nucleotides line up with TRBD2. The TCR sequence derives from a man in his forties or fifties with active or convalescent COVID-19. The CDR3 sequence is CASSLLAGGTDTQYF. CDR3 coding DNA: TGTGCCAGCAGCTTGCTAGCGGGGGGCACAGATACGCAGTATTTT.